This is a list of T cell receptor beta chains from one sample in a study of shared clonotypes between healthy human individuals. Libraries were prepared by immunoSEQ multiplex PCR; TCRdb keeps only in-frame clonotypes and omits some of them. This sample carries about 1,500,000 clones, 96% of them seen once, and the ten largest clones take 1.2%. The sample taken for sequencing was naive CD4+ T cells sorted from blood. The origin of the receptors is a man younger than 45 in good health. Both conserved end residues are part of each CDR3. The order of the fields is V gene, J gene, clone size, D gene, CDR3 protein, CDR3 DNA. D genes are given only for firm matches. The size entry is marked missing in some rows and otherwise reads once, few, many or a size class.

TRBV9,TRBJ2-7,.,.,CASSPSGSSYEQYF,TGTGCCAGCAGCCCTAGTGGGTCCTCCTACGAGCAGTACTTC
TRBV11-3,TRBJ2-1,.,.,CASSLEADNEQFF,TGTGCCAGCAGCTTAGAGGCAGACAATGAGCAGTTCTTC
TRBV7-8,TRBJ2-5,.,.,CASSLVRGETQYF,TGTGCCAGCAGCTTAGTGAGAGGAGAGACCCAGTACTTC
TRBV10-3,TRBJ2-7,.,.,CAISESSQSYEQYF,TGTGCCATCAGTGAGTCGAGTCAGTCCTACGAGCAGTACTTC
TRBV4-3,TRBJ2-7,.,TRBD2,CASSPGTRVYEQYF,TGCGCCAGCAGCCCCGGGACTAGGGTATACGAGCAGTACTTC
TRBV29-1,TRBJ2-7,.,TRBD2,CSAGLAGGLSYEQYF,TGCAGCGCCGGACTAGCGGGAGGGTTATCCTACGAGCAGTACTTC
TRBV5-1,TRBJ2-1,.,.,CASSLVHGQGGYNEQFF,TGCGCCAGCAGCTTGGTTCATGGGCAGGGGGGTTACAATGAGCAGTTCTTC
TRBV6-1,TRBJ1-5,once,.,CASSEQGSEGQPQHF,TGTGCCAGCAGTGAGCAGGGATCGGAAGGTCAGCCCCAGCATTTT
TRBV28,TRBJ2-3,.,TRBD2,CASSRSGGPDTQYF,TGTGCCAGCAGCCGGTCGGGAGGGCCAGATACGCAGTATTTT
TRBV5-1,TRBJ1-2,.,TRBD1,CASSFGTGNYGYTF,TGCGCCAGCAGCTTTGGGACAGGGAACTATGGCTACACCTTC
TRBV15,TRBJ2-5,.,TRBD1,CATSRDPGTGKLHF,TGTGCCACCAGCAGAGATCCTGGGACAGGGAAGTTGCACTTC
TRBV2,TRBJ1-2,.,.,CASRPRASIYTF,TGTGCCAGCAGACCCCGGGCGTCAATCTACACCTTC
TRBV11-2,TRBJ2-1,.,.,CASSFSTSWLEQFF,TGTGCCAGCAGCTTCTCCACTTCTTGGCTTGAGCAGTTCTTC
TRBV5-1,TRBJ2-5,.,.,CASSLLSQSEAQYF,TGCGCCAGCAGCTTGCTTTCCCAGTCTGAGGCCCAGTACTTC
TRBV29-1,TRBJ1-2,.,.,CSVARDGYTF,TGCAGCGTTGCTAGGGATGGCTACACCTTC
TRBV28,TRBJ1-5,.,.,CASSLSEGGNQPQHF,TGTGCCAGCAGTTTATCGGAGGGAGGCAATCAGCCCCAGCATTTT
TRBV27,TRBJ2-7,.,TRBD2,CASSSSGLSYEQYF,TGTGCCAGCAGCTCTAGCGGTCTCTCCTACGAGCAGTACTTC
TRBV2,TRBJ1-1,.,.,CASSEGLNTEAFF,TGTGCCAGCAGTGAAGGCCTGAACACTGAAGCTTTCTTT
TRBV10-1,TRBJ2-1,.,.,CASSTSPSNEQFF,TGCGCCAGCAGTACGTCTCCTTCGAATGAGCAGTTCTTC
TRBV5-1,TRBJ1-4,.,TRBD1,CASSLGQGIGNEKLFF,TGCGCCAGCAGCTTGGGACAGGGGATAGGTAATGAAAAACTGTTTTTT
TRBV5-1,TRBJ2-2,.,TRBD1,CATTGGTGITGELFF,TGCGCCACGACAGGGGGGACAGGGATAACCGGGGAGCTGTTTTTT
TRBV27,TRBJ2-6,.,.,CASSFAGANVLTF,TGTGCCAGCAGTTTTGCTGGGGCCAACGTCCTGACTTTC
TRBV13,TRBJ2-6,once,.,CASSLGVLAGANVLTF,TGTGCCAGCAGCTTAGGGGTACTGGCTGGGGCCAACGTCCTGACTTTC
TRBV5-4,TRBJ1-5,.,.,CASSLGPDSNQPQHF,TGTGCCAGCAGCTTGGGTCCCGATAGCAATCAGCCCCAGCATTTT
TRBV6-1,TRBJ1-2,.,.,CASSETGTRGYGYTF,TGTGCCAGCAGCGAAACCGGGACCCGGGGCTATGGCTACACCTTC
TRBV6-6,TRBJ2-1,.,TRBD2,CASNVLAGDYNEQFF,TGTGCCAGCAACGTACTAGCGGGCGACTACAATGAGCAGTTCTTC
TRBV5-1,TRBJ2-5,.,TRBD2,CASSFPLAGARLQETQYF,TGCGCCAGCAGCTTCCCACTAGCGGGAGCCCGATTACAAGAGACCCAGTACTTC
TRBV11-2,TRBJ1-1,.,.,CASSSATEAFF,TGTGCCAGCAGCTCGGCAACTGAAGCTTTCTTT
TRBV7-2,TRBJ2-7,.,.,CASSLVDSYEQYF,TGTGCCAGCAGCTTAGTCGACTCCTACGAGCAGTACTTC
TRBV7-8,TRBJ2-1,once,TRBD2,CASSLEVAGSSYNEQFF,TGTGCCAGCAGCTTAGAGGTAGCGGGGAGCTCCTACAATGAGCAGTTCTTC
TRBV28,TRBJ2-7,.,TRBD2,CASSKSRSGSYEQYF,TGTGCCAGCAGTAAGTCGCGGAGCGGGAGCTACGAGCAGTACTTC
TRBV28,TRBJ2-1,.,TRBD2,CASSQKLAGEFF,TGTGCCAGCAGTCAAAAACTAGCGGGGGAGTTCTTC
TRBV7-9,TRBJ1-1,few,.,CASSFVENTEAFF,TGTGCCAGCAGCTTCGTGGAGAACACTGAAGCTTTCTTT
TRBV7-6,TRBJ2-7,.,TRBD2,CASSLGAGGPYEQYF,TGTGCCAGCAGCCTTGGGGCGGGAGGTCCCTACGAGCAGTACTTC
TRBV11-2,TRBJ2-1,once,.,CASSLVEQFF,TGTGCCAGCAGCTTAGTTGAGCAGTTCTTC
TRBV10-3,TRBJ2-7,once,TRBD2,CAISTGTSPYEQYF,TGTGCCATCAGTACGGGGACTAGCCCCTACGAGCAGTACTTC
TRBV10-3,TRBJ1-2,.,.,CAISEPQGLANYGYTF,TGTGCCATCAGTGAGCCACAGGGTTTAGCTAACTATGGCTACACCTTC
TRBV27,TRBJ1-5,.,.,CASSFINQPQHF,TGTGCCAGCAGTTTTATTAACCAGCCCCAGCATTTT
TRBV14,TRBJ2-1,.,.,CASSQGRLALYNEQFF,TGTGCCAGCAGCCAAGGTCGGCTAGCCCTCTACAATGAGCAGTTCTTC
TRBV11-2,TRBJ2-3,.,.,CASRTYASGPFPDTQYF,TGTGCCAGCAGAACTTACGCCAGCGGTCCCTTCCCAGATACGCAGTATTTT
TRBV7-8,TRBJ1-1,.,.,CASSLASRPHTEAFF,TGTGCCAGCAGCTTAGCATCCCGACCCCACACTGAAGCTTTCTTT
TRBV5-1,TRBJ2-1,.,TRBD2,CASSFSGLAGGDEQFF,TGCGCCAGCAGCTTTTCCGGACTAGCGGGAGGGGATGAGCAGTTCTTC
TRBV18,TRBJ1-3,.,.,CASSPKAKGNSGNTIYF,TGTGCCAGCTCACCAAAAGCCAAAGGAAACTCTGGAAACACCATATATTTT
TRBV2,TRBJ2-5,.,.,CASSPDGETQYF,TGTGCCAGCAGTCCCGATGGGGAGACCCAGTACTTC
TRBV29-1,TRBJ2-5,.,.,CSVDVTGPGETQYF,TGCAGCGTTGACGTCACAGGGCCGGGGGAGACCCAGTACTTC
TRBV7-9,TRBJ2-7,.,.,CASSRTGTPAYEQYF,TGTGCCAGCAGCCGCACGGGGACCCCGGCCTACGAGCAGTACTTC
TRBV2,TRBJ2-3,.,TRBD2,CASTTSVDTQYF,TGTGCCAGCACCACTAGCGTAGATACGCAGTATTTT
TRBV12-2,TRBJ2-3,.,.,CASRFPRDKGYF,TGTGCAAGTCGCTTCCCCCGGGACAAAGGGTATTTT
TRBV28,TRBJ1-2,.,TRBD1,CASRYRGCVGYGYTF,TGTGCCAGCAGATACAGGGGCTGCGTGGGCTATGGCTACACCTTC
TRBV6-5,TRBJ1-4,.,TRBD1,CASSYSPDRETEKLFF,TGTGCCAGCAGTTACTCCCCGGACAGGGAGACTGAAAAACTGTTTTTT
TRBV28,TRBJ1-5,.,TRBD1,CASSLRIGQGDQPQHF,TGTGCCAGCAGTTTAAGGATCGGACAGGGGGACCAGCCCCAGCATTTT
TRBV20-1,TRBJ2-1,once,.,CSARDRTEQFF,TGCAGTGCTAGAGATCGCACGGAGCAGTTCTTC
TRBV13,TRBJ2-7,.,.,CASSPGAGLRSYEQYF,TGTGCCAGCAGCCCGGGGGCGGGTCTCCGCTCCTACGAGCAGTACTTC